Below, one T cell receptor beta chain is given with its context. This specimen belongs to a study of T cell responses to AZD1222 COVID-19 vaccine. TCRdb's table, derived via immunoSEQ multiplex PCR, lists solely in-frame clones and lacks some. The repertoire has around 100,000 clones, 80% to 85% of them found once; the top ten carry over 15%. Trimming removed 1 base at V and 2 bases at J, with 9 bases between. Germline V gives CDR1 SGHTA, CDR2 FQGNSA. This CDR3 contains 15 residues. This chain joins TRBV7-2 and TRBJ1-5; no clear D gene. This clonotype originated in an adult in good health. This specimen consisted of peripheral blood, obtained on day 0 of AZD1222 vaccination. CDR3 bases: TGTGCCAGCAGCTTAGGTGGGTTGGGCAATCAGCCCCAGCATTTT. It yields the protein CASSLGGLGNQPQHF. The variable domain in full, with the rest retrieved from reference TRBV7-2 and TRBJ1-5, is GAGVSQSPSNKVTEKGKDVELRCDPISGHTALYWYRQSLGQGLEFLIYFQGNSAPDKSGLPSDRFSAERTGGSVSTLTIQRTQQEDSAVYLCASSLGGLGNQPQHFGDGTRLSIL.